The 14 T cell receptor beta chains listed next were all sequenced from one sample in a study of tumor and adjacent non-tumor tissue in lung cancer. The library came from three nested PCR rounds adapted from ARM-PCR protocols. TCRdb reprocessed the multiplex PCR reads via MiXCR and lists one record per CDR3 protein. The sample has about 77,000 distinct CDR3 sequences, 76% seen once; the top ten hold roughly 37%. The template was RNA from unsorted bulk tissue. The normal lung tissue was taken more than 3 cm from the tumor edge. Sequenced sample: distant non-tumor lung tissue. These receptors were collected from a man aged 70-80 years with non-small cell lung cancer.

This CDR3 reads CASRPSGPGESQYF. CDR3 bases: TGTGCCAGCCGTCCCTCGGGGCCGGGGGAGTCCCAGTACTTC. The V gene is TRBV12-3 or TRBV12-4, the J gene TRBJ2-5; D is perhaps TRBD2 (6 bases). The CDR3 runs to 14 residues. The germline V and J ends were trimmed by 8 bases and 9 bases, with 22 bases remaining between them.

Concerning this clonotype: Relative to the germline gene, one junction end is altered; a read error may explain this. The rearrangement uses TRBV20-1 and TRBJ1-6, with D tentatively TRBD1 (6 bases). From germline, CDR1 is DFQATT and CDR2 SNEGSKA (reference sequence). There are 14 residues in the CDR3. CDR3 in amino acids: CSARDLGGHSPIHF. The DNA for the CDR3 is TGCAGTGCTAGAGATCTGGGGGGCCACTCACCCATCCACTTT.

The rearrangement links TRBV9 to TRBJ2-1; 8 bases align to TRBD1. The CDR3 contains 14 residues. The germline V gene has CDR1 SGDLS and CDR2 YYNGEE. V shed 5 bases, J shed 5 bases, and the junction held 6 bases outside the gene matches. Written as DNA, the CDR3 is TGTGCCAGCAGTGCCCTGACAGGGGACAATGAGCAGTTCTTC. It translates to CASSALTGDNEQFF.

This clonotype was found once. An end of the junction differs from the germline gene, which may be a read error. The chain joins TRBV28 to TRBJ1-6; TRBD1 agrees at 9 bases. Looked up from germline, CDR1 is MDHEN and CDR2 is SYDVKM. The CDR3 covers 15 residues. The CDR3 loop reads CASNSEQGAGSRLHF. CDR3 coding DNA: TGTGCCAGCAATTCGGAACAGGGGGCTGGATCACGCCTCCACTTT. The complete variable domain, with remaining parts taken from reference TRBV28 and TRBJ1-6, reads DVKVTQSSRYLVKRTGEKVFLECVQDMDHENMFWYRQDPGLGLRLIYFSYDVKMKEKGDIPEGYSVSREKKERFSLILESASTNQTSMYLCASNSEQGAGSRLHFGNGTRLTVT.

As for this clonotype: This may arise from a read error, as a much more abundant clone is one base away. The rearrangement links TRBV7-6 to TRBJ2-1, with 7 bases identical to TRBD2. CDR1 SGHVS and CDR2 FNYEAQ come from the germline V gene. The J segment lost 4 bases and the V segment lost 2 bases, leaving 8 bases of the junction unmatched. This CDR3 is 16 amino acids long. The CDR3 sequence is CASSLQAGSTYNEQFF. CDR3 nucleotide sequence: TGTGCCAGCAGCTTACAAGCGGGATCGACGTACAATGAGCAGTTCTTC.

In its sample, this clonotype was seen a few times. The junction does not match germline at one end; this may be a read error. The rearrangement joins TRBV11-2 to TRBJ1-2, with TRBD1 matching over 7 bases. The germline gives CDR1 SGHAT, CDR2 FQNNGV. The CDR3 contains 15 residues. The CDR3 nucleotides are TGTGCCAGCTGCTTAGGAGACAGGGCTAACTATGGCTACACCTTC. Protein product: CASCLGDRANYGYTF.

To note about this clonotype: This could be a read error, since a much larger clone is one nucleotide away. The gene calls are TRBV11-2 and TRBJ2-1; TRBD1 agrees at 7 bases. V trimming: 5 bases; J trimming: 6 bases; junction bases outside the gene matches: 10. The CDR3 has 15 amino acids. Germline V lookup: CDR1 SGHAT, CDR2 FQNNGV. The CDR3 sequence: CASSPGQEFSNEQFF. As DNA, the CDR3 is TGTGCCAGCAGCCCCGGACAGGAGTTCAGCAATGAGCAGTTCTTC.

There are many counts of this clonotype. V is TRBV6-6 and J is TRBJ2-7; possible D gene TRBD2, 5 bases. The CDR3 runs to 13 residues. Between the trimmed V and J ends, which lost 6 bases and 3 bases, there was a span of 12 bases. In germline, CDR1 is MNHNY, CDR2 SVGAGI (reference sequence). This chain's CDR3 is CASREAIYYEQYF. As DNA, the CDR3 is TGTGCCAGCAGGGAGGCCATTTACTACGAGCAGTACTTC.

Worth noting for this clonotype: Since the CDR3 does not end with the conserved phenylalanine or tryptophan, this likely comes from a read error. The DNA is omitted, as the CDR3 cannot be located on it reliably, and the CDR3 follows TCRdb's listing. This chain connects TRBV12-3 or TRBV12-4 to TRBJ1-6. Including both end residues, the CDR3 is 14 amino acids long. CDR3 residues: CASSLRPDNSPLHL.

This sequence joins TRBV11-2 and TRBJ2-3; D is ambiguous. Trimming took off 0 bases at V and 0 bases at J, with 4 bases between the two ends. The CDR3 length is 14 residues. CDR1 and CDR2 from the germline V gene are SGHAT and FQNNGV. CDR3 sequence reads: CASSLDSSTDTQYF. CDR3 DNA: TGTGCCAGCAGCTTAGACAGTAGCACAGATACGCAGTATTTT.

This clonotype was observed many times. V gene TRBV7-2 combines with J gene TRBJ2-1; 9 bases are shared with TRBD2. This CDR3 comprises 18 residues. Per germline, CDR1 SGHTA and CDR2 FQGNSA. Losses at the gene ends were 1 base for V and 0 bases for J; bases not matched to a gene: 7. CDR3 amino acids: CASSLVAGAPSSYNEQFF. The DNA of the CDR3 is TGTGCCAGCAGCTTAGTAGCGGGAGCCCCGAGCTCCTACAATGAGCAGTTCTTC.

V usage is TRBV5-5 and J usage is TRBJ1-1, with 12 bases that match TRBD1. The CDR3 runs 18 residues. The germline CDR1 and CDR2 sequences are SGHKS and YYEKEE (reference sequence). J was trimmed by 5 bases and V by 5 bases; bases with no gene match: 16. The CDR3 spells CASRYKPGQGAGTTEAFF. CDR3 nucleotides: TGTGCCAGCAGATACAAGCCGGGACAGGGGGCGGGTACGACTGAAGCTTTCTTT.

The J gene is TRBJ2-5, the V gene TRBV28, with 9 bases lining up with TRBD1. V shed 1 base and J 7 bases; nucleotides not matched to a gene: 7. Germline CDR1 and CDR2: MDHEN and SYDVKM. The CDR3 has 15 residues. This CDR3 reads CASSLSGTGLRTQYF. The CDR3 DNA reads TGTGCCAGCAGTTTATCCGGGACAGGGCTGAGGACCCAGTACTTC.

About this clonotype: One end of the junction is discordant with germline, which a read error may explain. V usage is TRBV11-2 and J usage is TRBJ2-7; 8 bases are a match to TRBD1. Germline V gene sequence: CDR1 SGHAT, CDR2 FQNNGV. The CDR3 is made up of 15 amino acids. CDR3 coding DNA: TGCGCCATCAGCTTAGTTCAGGGGGCCCCCTACGAGCAGTACTTC. Its translation is CAISLVQGAPYEQYF.